This TCR beta chain was identified in a study of response to subunit inactivated influenza vaccine. Germline lookup yields CDR1 SGHDT and CDR2 YYEEEE. The CDR3 totals 13 residues. Trimming pared 7 bases from V and 2 bases from J, leaving 13 bases between. TCRdb ran MiXCR on the RT-PCR reads and lists one entry per CDR3 protein. The table has around 570,000 distinct CDR3 sequences, around 11% seen once. This clonotype occurred many times. The same data also contributed to another study, on T cells expressing NK-cell markers. That source adds: Production of TCR beta cDNA relied on 5'RACE template switching with UMIs. Sorted CD3+CD56+NKG2C+, CD3+CD56+NKG2C- and CD3+CD56-NKG2C+ T-cell subsets were beta-chain profiled.

This clonotype was sampled from a man aged 45 to 65 who received an inactivated influenza vaccine. The chain employs TRBV5-6 and TRBJ2-7; D may match TRBD1 or TRBD2 (5 bases each). Sample: PBMCs from blood, taken on the day of vaccination. The CDR3 nucleotides are TGTGCCAGCGGCCGGGACGGCACCTACGAGCAGTACTTC. Translation gives CASGRDGTYEQYF.